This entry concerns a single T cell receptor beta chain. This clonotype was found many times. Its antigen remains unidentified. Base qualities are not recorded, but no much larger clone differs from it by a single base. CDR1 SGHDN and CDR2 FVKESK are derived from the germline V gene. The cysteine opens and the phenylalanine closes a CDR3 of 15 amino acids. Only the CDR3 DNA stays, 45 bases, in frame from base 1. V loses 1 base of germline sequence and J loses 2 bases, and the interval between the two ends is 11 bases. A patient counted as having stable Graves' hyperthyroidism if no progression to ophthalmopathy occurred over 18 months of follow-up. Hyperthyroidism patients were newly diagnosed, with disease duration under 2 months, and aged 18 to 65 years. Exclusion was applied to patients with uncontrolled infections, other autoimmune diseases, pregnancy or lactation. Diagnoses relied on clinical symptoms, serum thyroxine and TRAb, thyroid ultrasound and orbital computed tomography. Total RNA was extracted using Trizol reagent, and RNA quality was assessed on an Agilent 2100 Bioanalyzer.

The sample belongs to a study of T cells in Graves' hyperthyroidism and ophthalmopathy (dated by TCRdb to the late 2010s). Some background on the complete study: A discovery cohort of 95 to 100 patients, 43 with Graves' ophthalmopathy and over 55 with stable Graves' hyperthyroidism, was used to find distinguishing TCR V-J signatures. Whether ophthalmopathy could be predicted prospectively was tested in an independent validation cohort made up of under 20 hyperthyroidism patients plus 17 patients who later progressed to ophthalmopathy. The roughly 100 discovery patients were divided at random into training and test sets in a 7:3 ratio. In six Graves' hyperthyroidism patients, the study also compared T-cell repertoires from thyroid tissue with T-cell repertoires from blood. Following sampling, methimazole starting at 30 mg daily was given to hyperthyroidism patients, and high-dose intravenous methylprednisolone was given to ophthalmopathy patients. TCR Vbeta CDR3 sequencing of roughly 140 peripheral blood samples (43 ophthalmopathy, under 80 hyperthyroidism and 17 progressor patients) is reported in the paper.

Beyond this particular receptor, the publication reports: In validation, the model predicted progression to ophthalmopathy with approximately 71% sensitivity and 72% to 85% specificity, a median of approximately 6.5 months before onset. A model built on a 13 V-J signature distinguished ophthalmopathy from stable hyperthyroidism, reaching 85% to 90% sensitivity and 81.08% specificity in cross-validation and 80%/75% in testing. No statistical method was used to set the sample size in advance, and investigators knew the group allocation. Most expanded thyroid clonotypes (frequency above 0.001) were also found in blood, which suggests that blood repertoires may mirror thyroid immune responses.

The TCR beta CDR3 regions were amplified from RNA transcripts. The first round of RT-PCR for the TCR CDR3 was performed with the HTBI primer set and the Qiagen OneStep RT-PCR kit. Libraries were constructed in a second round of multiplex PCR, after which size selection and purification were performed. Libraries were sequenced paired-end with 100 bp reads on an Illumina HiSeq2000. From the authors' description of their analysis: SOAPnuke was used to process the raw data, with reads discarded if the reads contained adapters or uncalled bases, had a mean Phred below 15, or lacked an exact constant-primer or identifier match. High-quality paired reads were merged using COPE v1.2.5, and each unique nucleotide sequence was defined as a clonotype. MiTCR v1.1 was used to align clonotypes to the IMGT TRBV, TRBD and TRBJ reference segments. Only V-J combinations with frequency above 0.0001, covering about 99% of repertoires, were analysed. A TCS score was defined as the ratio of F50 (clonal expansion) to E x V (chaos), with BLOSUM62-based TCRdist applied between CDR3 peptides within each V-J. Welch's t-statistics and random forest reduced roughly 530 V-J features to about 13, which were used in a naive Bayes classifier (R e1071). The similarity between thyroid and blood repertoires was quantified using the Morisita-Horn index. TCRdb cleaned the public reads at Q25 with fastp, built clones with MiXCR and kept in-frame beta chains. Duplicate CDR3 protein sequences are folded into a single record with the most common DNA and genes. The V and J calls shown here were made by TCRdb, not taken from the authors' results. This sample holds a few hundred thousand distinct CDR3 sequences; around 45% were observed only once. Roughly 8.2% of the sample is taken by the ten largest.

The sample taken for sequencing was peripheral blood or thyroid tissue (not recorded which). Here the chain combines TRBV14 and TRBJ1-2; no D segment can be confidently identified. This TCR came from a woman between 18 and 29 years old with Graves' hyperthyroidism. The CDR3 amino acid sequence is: CASSQASGFNYGYTF. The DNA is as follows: TGTGCCAGCAGCCAAGCGTCCGGTTTCAACTATGGCTACACCTTC.